A selection of T cell receptor beta chains follows, all from one sample in a study of cytomegalovirus exposure and HLA in healthy donors. Generated by immunoSEQ multiplex PCR, the TCRdb table keeps only in-frame clones and is missing some. This table lists fewer than 200,000 clones. Sequenced input: PBMCs. Receptors originate from a man aged 30-40 years in good health and CMV-seronegative. Both conserved end residues are part of each CDR3. A D gene is named only where the DNA matches it firmly.

j_call | d_call | v_call | cdr3_nt | cdr3_aa
TRBJ1-4 | . | TRBV5-1 | TGCGCCAGCAGCTTGGGCCACGGTAATGAAAAACTGTTTTTT | CASSLGHGNEKLFF
TRBJ2-4 | TRBD1 | TRBV18 | TGTGCCAGCTCACCCACAGGGGGCTTGTACATTCAGTACTTC | CASSPTGGLYIQYF
TRBJ1-1 | . | TRBV25-1 | TGTGCCAGCAGTGAATGGGCAGGGGCCAACACTGAAGCTTTCTTT | CASSEWAGANTEAFF
TRBJ2-7 | . | TRBV4-2 | TGTGCCAGCAGCCAACAGGGGGGCTCCTACGAGCAGTACTTC | CASSQQGGSYEQYF
TRBJ2-3 | TRBD2 | TRBV27 | TGTGCCAGCAGTTTATGGGGGACTAGCGGGAAGCGCACAGATACGCAGTATTTT | CASSLWGTSGKRTDTQYF
TRBJ1-1 | . | TRBV20-1 | TGCAGTGCTAGGCGCAAAGCTGAAGCTTTCTTT | CSARRKAEAFF
TRBJ2-3 | TRBD1 | TRBV5-1 | TGCGCCAGCAGCCCCCGGGACAGGGGAATTGCAGATACGCAGTATTTT | CASSPRDRGIADTQYF
TRBJ1-1 | . | TRBV2 | TGTGCCAGCAGCAAGAGCGAGGGGAGGTCTGAAGCTTTCTTT | CASSKSEGRSEAFF
TRBJ2-3 | TRBD1 | TRBV5-1 | TGCGCCAGCTCTAAGACAGGGGGATTCACAGATACGCAGTATTTT | CASSKTGGFTDTQYF
TRBJ1-1 | . | TRBV27 | TGTGCCAGCAGCCCGTGGGAGTCAACTGAAGCTTTCTTT | CASSPWESTEAFF
TRBJ1-5 | TRBD1 | TRBV19 | TGTGCCAGTACAGAGGGTCCCGGGACAGGGGTCAATCAGCCCCAGCATTTT | CASTEGPGTGVNQPQHF
TRBJ2-3 | . | TRBV28 | TGTGCCAGCAGTCTAGGTCTATTGGGACACCCAGAATTGTATACGCAGTATTTT | CASSLGLLGHPELYTQYF
TRBJ1-1 | . | TRBV7-2 | TGTGCCAGCAGCCCCTGGGGGAGGTTGAACACTGAAGCTTTCTTT | CASSPWGRLNTEAFF
TRBJ2-3 | TRBD2 | TRBV7-9 | TGTGCCAGCATCCCGGTCGGAGCGGGGGGGACCACAGATACGCAGTATTTT | CASIPVGAGGTTDTQYF
TRBJ2-1 | TRBD2 | TRBV6-1 | TGTGCCGTCTCTACGGGGGGTTACAATGAGCAGTTCTTC | CAVSTGGYNEQFF
TRBJ2-1 | . | TRBV28 | TGTGCCAGCAAGCGGAGCTCCTACAATGAGCAGTTCTTC | CASKRSSYNEQFF
TRBJ1-5 | TRBD1 | TRBV13 | TGTGCCAGCAGCCAAGGGACAGATCAGCCCCAGCATTTT | CASSQGTDQPQHF
TRBJ2-7 | TRBD2 | TRBV7-8 | TGTGCCAGCAGCTTAGGGACAGCGGGGGGGAATAAACAGTACTTC | CASSLGTAGGNKQYF
TRBJ1-3 | . | TRBV7-6 | TGTGCCAGCAGCTTAGGAGGAGGGTCTAGTACTGGAAACACCATATATTTT | CASSLGGGSSTGNTIYF
TRBJ1-5 | TRBD1 | TRBV27 | TGTGCCAGCAGTCCCCGTGGCGCCGGGACAGGGCAGAATCAGCCCCAGCATTTT | CASSPRGAGTGQNQPQHF
TRBJ2-3 | . | TRBV6-5 | TGTGCCAGCAGTTACTCAGGGGTGGGGAGCACAGATACGCAGTATTTT | CASSYSGVGSTDTQYF
TRBJ2-2 | . | TRBV6-1 | TGTGCCAGCAGTGAGTCTGGCGGGATGCGTCGTACCGGGGAGCTGTTTTTT | CASSESGGMRRTGELFF
TRBJ2-7 | TRBD2 | TRBV5-1 | TGCGCCAGCAGCTTGGGAGGGACTAGCGTGTACGAGCAGTACTTC | CASSLGGTSVYEQYF
TRBJ2-7 | . | TRBV1 | TGCACCAGCCACGGGGTGGATTTCTCCTACGAGCAGTACTTC | CTSHGVDFSYEQYF
TRBJ1-1 | TRBD1 | TRBV29-1 | TGCAGCGTTGAGCCCACAGGGGAGGCAGCTTTCTTT | CSVEPTGEAAFF
TRBJ1-4 | . | TRBV4-3 | TGCGCCAGCAGCCAAGATCAAGCTGTAGCAGATGAAAAACTGTTTTTT | CASSQDQAVADEKLFF
TRBJ1-4 | . | TRBV7-2 | TGTGCCAGCAGCCCTTATACTAATGAAAAACTGTTTTTT | CASSPYTNEKLFF
TRBJ2-7 | TRBD1 | TRBV27 | TGTGCCAGCAGTTTCACAGGGGGCGCGTCCTACGAGCAGTACTTC | CASSFTGGASYEQYF
TRBJ2-3 | . | TRBV7-9 | TGTGCCAGCAGCTTAGTGAGGCCCCCAAATACGCAGTATTTT | CASSLVRPPNTQYF
TRBJ2-7 | . | TRBV6-1 | TGTGCCAGCACATATGAGCGGCGAAGTGGGTACGAGCAGTACTTC | CASTYERRSGYEQYF
TRBJ2-5 | . | TRBV5-6 | TGTGCCAGCAGCTTGTCCGGAGGGGAGACCCAGTACTTC | CASSLSGGETQYF
TRBJ2-1 | . | TRBV5-8 | TGTGCCAGCACCCGCGGCCACCTCTACAATGAGCAGTTCTTC | CASTRGHLYNEQFF
TRBJ1-1 | . | TRBV7-9 | TGTGCCAGCAGCTTACGGGCAGGGTATGATACTGAAGCTTTCTTT | CASSLRAGYDTEAFF
TRBJ2-5 | TRBD1 | TRBV28 | TGTGCCAGCAGTTCCGGACAGGGGAGAAGGGAGACCCAGTACTTC | CASSSGQGRRETQYF
TRBJ1-5 | . | TRBV28 | TGTGCCAGCAGCTCGGTCAGGGGATCGAAAAATCAGCCCCAGCATTTT | CASSSVRGSKNQPQHF
TRBJ1-5 | TRBD1 | TRBV6-6 | TGTGCCAGCAGCTCAACAGGGGGCGGCAATCAGCCCCAGCATTTT | CASSSTGGGNQPQHF
TRBJ1-1 | TRBD1 | TRBV30 | TGTGCCTGGAGGGGATTTGGGACAGTAGGTAACACTGAAGCTTTCTTT | CAWRGFGTVGNTEAFF
TRBJ2-7 | TRBD2 | TRBV28 | TGTGCCAGCACCTTAGCGGGAGGCCGGAGGGAGCAGTACTTC | CASTLAGGRREQYF
TRBJ1-4 | . | TRBV27 | TGTGCCAGCAGTCCCCCGCCGGGTGAAAAACTGTTTTTT | CASSPPPGEKLFF
TRBJ1-1 | . | TRBV5-1 | TGCGCCAGCAGCTTGGTTCCGGGGATGAACACTGAAGCTTTCTTT | CASSLVPGMNTEAFF
TRBJ2-2 | . | TRBV5-4 | TGTGCCAGCAGCTACGACAGGAACACCGGGGAGCTGTTTTTT | CASSYDRNTGELFF
TRBJ1-5 | . | TRBV6-6 | TGTGCCAGCAGTTACTCGAGGGATCAGCCCCAGCATTTT | CASSYSRDQPQHF
TRBJ2-7 | TRBD2 | TRBV6-5 | TGTGCCAGCAGCCGGGGACTAGCGGCCTCCTACGAGCAGTACTTC | CASSRGLAASYEQYF
TRBJ2-3 | . | TRBV7-9 | TGTGCCAGCAGGTTTACCGGGACTACAGATACGCAGTATTTT | CASRFTGTTDTQYF